This T cell receptor beta chain was captured in a study of cytomegalovirus exposure and HLA in healthy donors. This clone was seen only once. The V and J ends lost 4 bases and 4 bases, in that order; junction bases with no gene match: 4. This CDR3 has 15 residues. Germline-derived CDR1 and CDR2 are SEHNR and FQNEAQ (reference sequence). Primers included in the PCR were 60 Vbeta and 13 Jbeta primers. The table came from immunoSEQ multiplex PCR; TCRdb's copy has only in-frame clones and leaves some out. The data show 200,000 to 250,000 clones, about 85% seen once. J is TRBJ2-3 and V is TRBV7-9, with 11 bases aligning to TRBD2. The sequence was collected from a human donor in good health. Sequenced: PBMCs. The CDR3 region is CASSSGLAVPDTQYF. The CDR3 DNA is TGTGCCAGCAGCTCGGGACTAGCGGTTCCAGATACGCAGTATTTT.